The sequence of this TCR beta chain was determined in a study of T cell clones after liver transplantation. Study in general: Liver transplant recipients had immunosuppression withdrawal attempted within 2 years. Study findings and constraints: Compared with third party-reactive sequences, donor-reactive ones declined more, independent of withdrawal success.

A note on this clone: The antigen remains undetermined.

There are 11 residues in the CDR3. V gave up 3 bases and J gave up 8 bases, with 8 bases separating them. Per germline, CDR1 SNHLY and CDR2 FYNNEI. Some clones are missing from TCRdb's copy, which holds only in-frame ones; the method was immunoSEQ multiplex PCR. The sample includes roughly 120,000 clones, 75% to 95% seen only once; the top ten take approximately 0.78%. This sample comprised CD4+ T cells from blood, obtained 12 months after liver transplant. The V call is TRBV2, the J call TRBJ2-7; TRBD1 or TRBD2 may be the D gene (6 bases each). The clonotype originates from a human patient who received a liver transplant. Some of the T cells might come from the graft donor. CDR3 sequence (DNA): TGTGCCAGCAGTGATGGGGGGCAGCAGTACTTC. This translates into CASSDGGQQYF.